One sample yielded the 13 T cell receptor beta chains listed below, sequenced in a study of OX40 agonist ivuxolimab in advanced cancers. TCRdb keeps only in-frame clones here, not all; method: immunoSEQ multiplex PCR. The table records tens of thousands of clones, approximately 86% of them present only once. Sequenced here: CD4+ or CD8+ T cells sorted from blood, sampled in a trial of the OX40 agonist ivuxolimab. Every receptor here comes from an adult with an advanced solid tumor such as melanoma, head and neck, liver or kidney cancer.

The rearrangement links TRBV5-1 to TRBJ1-4; possibly TRBD1 for D (6 bases). Looked up from germline, CDR1 is SGHRS and CDR2 is YFSETQ. CDR3 length: 16 residues. Trimming left V 3 bases short and J 7 bases short, with 19 bases between. The chain's CDR3 is CASSWGPGGTVEKLFF. The CDR3 region has the DNA TGCGCCAGCAGCTGGGGGCCCGGGGGTACTGTTGAAAAACTGTTTTTT.

This chain links TRBV27 with TRBJ1-3, with D unclear. The germline V gene has CDR1 MNHEY and CDR2 SMNVEV (reference sequence). Between the trimmed V and J ends, which lost 5 bases and 0 bases, there was a span of 11 bases. The CDR3 is 15 residues long. The CDR3 DNA sequence: TGTGCCAGCAGTCCTCAGACGAGCTCTGGAAACACCATATATTTT. As protein: CASSPQTSSGNTIYF.

The genes are TRBV4-2 and TRBJ1-6; possibly TRBD1 for D (5 bases). In germline, CDR1 is LGHNA, CDR2 YNFKEQ. V was pared by 1 base and J by 11 bases, with 15 bases between. This CDR3 comprises 15 residues. CDR3 sequence (DNA): TGTGCCAGCAGCCAAGTCACGGTGGAGGGGACACCCCTCCACTTT. This gives the protein CASSQVTVEGTPLHF.

The chain employs TRBV7-3 and TRBJ2-1; D remains ambiguous. The CDR3 covers 13 residues. Germline V gene lookup returns CDR1 SGHTA and CDR2 FQGTGA. With 3 bases removed from V and 7 bases from J, the gap between germline ends came to 10 bases. The CDR3 DNA reads as TGTGCCAGCAGCTTTTTAATGGGAAATGAGCAGTTCTTC. Amino acids: CASSFLMGNEQFF.

CDR3 coding DNA: TGTGCCAGCAGTCCCCAGCGGGGCACCTCCTACGAGCAGTACTTC. The encoded protein is CASSPQRGTSYEQYF. J is TRBJ2-7 and V is TRBV6-6, with TRBD2 matching 7 bases. Germline V gene sequence: CDR1 MNHNY, CDR2 SVGAGI (reference sequence). The CDR3 runs 15 residues. The junction had 7 bases not matched to a gene; V was cut back by 5 bases and J by 0 bases.

The V gene is TRBV28, the J gene TRBJ1-6; 8 bases agree with TRBD1. Germline V gene lookup returns CDR1 MDHEN and CDR2 SYDVKM. This CDR3 comprises 12 residues. The CDR3 protein is CSHGTGYRPLHF. CDR3 nucleotides: TGTTCACACGGGACAGGATACCGACCCCTCCACTTT.

V is TRBV18 and J is TRBJ1-3; no reliable D call. This CDR3 comprises 15 residues. Germline V lookup: CDR1 KGHSH, CDR2 LQKENI. V lost 5 bases to trimming and J lost 0 bases, with 11 bases between them. This CDR3 is CASSETKSSGNTIYF. In DNA form, the CDR3 reads TGTGCCAGCTCAGAAACAAAGAGCTCTGGAAACACCATATATTTT.

V is TRBV5-1 and J is TRBJ2-1; perhaps TRBD1 as D (6 bases). The CDR3 runs to 14 residues. The germline V gene has CDR1 SGHRS and CDR2 YFSETQ. Trimming shortened V by 2 bases and J by 4 bases, and 10 bases separated the two germline ends. The CDR3 spells CASSFAQGYNEQFF. In DNA, the CDR3 is TGCGCCAGCAGCTTTGCCCAGGGGTACAATGAGCAGTTCTTC.

The table lists this clone with a few counts. The chain carries TRBV4-1 and TRBJ2-1, with TRBD1 identical over 9 bases. The V and J ends lost 1 base and 6 bases, in that order; junction bases with no gene match: 7. The CDR3 length is 16 residues. CDR1 MGHRA and CDR2 YSYEKL come from the germline V gene. The CDR3 nucleotides read TGCGCCAGCAGCCAAGGCCAGACAGGGGGAGGCAATGAGCAGTTCTTC. Protein sequence: CASSQGQTGGGNEQFF.

V gene TRBV6-1 combines with J gene TRBJ2-3, with 8 bases fitting TRBD1. This CDR3 region has 15 residues. V lost 4 bases to trimming and J lost 1 base; unmatched junction nucleotides: 4. Germline assignment: CDR1 MNHNS and CDR2 SASEGT. CDR3 nucleotide sequence: TGTGCCAGCAGTGCTTTACAGGGGGGCACAGATACGCAGTATTTT. It is translated as CASSALQGGTDTQYF.

This sequence joins TRBV7-9 and TRBJ1-1; D is unresolved. The CDR3 is made up of 14 amino acids. Germline V gene data show CDR1 as SEHNR and CDR2 as FQNEAQ (reference sequence). The V and J ends lost 1 base and 7 bases respectively, with 13 bases between them. The CDR3 DNA follows: TGTGCCAGCAGCTTAGGGGTGGGGTGGGGTGAAGCTTTCTTT. This translates into CASSLGVGWGEAFF.

The rearrangement links TRBV7-9 to TRBJ2-1; D uncertain. The ends were cut back, 1 base at V and 9 bases at J, with 10 bases in the middle. This CDR3 has 13 amino acids. Germline values: CDR1 SEHNR, CDR2 FQNEAQ (reference sequence). The CDR3 DNA is TGTGCCAGCAGCTTAGACGTATCGAGTGAGCAGTTCTTC. Translation gives CASSLDVSSEQFF. Full variable domain (remainder filled in from reference TRBV7-9 and TRBJ2-1): DTGVSQNPRHKITKRGQNVTFRCDPISEHNRLYWYRQTLGQGPEFLTYFQNEAQLEKSRLLSDRFSAERPKGSFSTLEIQRTEQGDSAMYLCASSLDVSSEQFFGPGTRLTVL.

This rearrangement joins TRBV9 to TRBJ1-3; D remains ambiguous. Germline V gene lookup returns CDR1 SGDLS and CDR2 YYNGEE. The CDR3 totals 14 residues. Deletions cut 2 bases from V and 0 bases from J, with 6 bases between. This chain's CDR3 is CASSVDISGNTIYF. The DNA for the CDR3 is TGTGCCAGCAGCGTCGATATCTCTGGAAACACCATATATTTT.